This TCR beta chain was profiled in a study of blood T cells in healthy people across ages. A sample-barcoded 5' primer and a J-beta primer mix were used in a second PCR of roughly 7 to 12 cycles. Via MiXCR, TCRdb re-called the 5' RACE reads, giving one row per CDR3 protein. The sample contains 700,000 to 900,000 distinct CDR3 sequences, roughly 25% of which appear only once. V was clipped by 8 bases and J by 4 bases; unmatched bases: 12. In germline, CDR1 is WSHSY, CDR2 SAAADI. This CDR3 spans 16 amino acids. The sample was also reused in another study, on T cells of mothers and their children.

The material sequenced was blood. This chain joins TRBV10-2 and TRBJ2-1; TRBD2 agrees at 9 bases. This clonotype originated in a boy between 10 and 17 years old in good health. CDR3 sequence reads: CASWGQRGAAYNEQFF. CDR3 bases: TGCGCCAGCTGGGGACAGCGGGGGGCCGCATACAATGAGCAGTTCTTC.